Below are 21 T cell receptor beta chains sequenced from a single sample in a study of glioma-infiltrating T cells. Using RNA template, CDR3s of TCR alpha and beta were amplified with iRepertoire arm-PCR. TCRdb used MiXCR to reprocess the multiplex PCR reads, holding one entry per CDR3 protein. The sample has approximately 140,000 distinct CDR3 sequences; under 30% are singletons. Specimen: glioma tissue, nonneoplastic brain tissue, or PBMCs (not recorded which). These receptors were collected from a human donor with low-grade glioma or glioblastoma, undergoing nonglioma brain surgery, or in good health (not recorded which).

This clonotype was picked up a small number of times. This sequence joins TRBV10-3 and TRBJ2-3; 7 bases fit TRBD1. V trimming: 6 bases; J trimming: 0 bases; junction bases outside the gene matches: 9. CDR1 and CDR2 (germline): ENHRY, SYGVKD. This CDR3 has 16 residues. The DNA for the CDR3 is TGTGCCATCAGCACCGGCTGGGGACAGAGCACAGATACGCAGTATTTT. Translating it yields CAISTGWGQSTDTQYF.

Turning to this clonotype: This may be a read error, as it is one base from a much larger clone. The rearrangement joins TRBV20-1 to TRBJ2-5; D remains unclear. Germline loops: CDR1 DFQATT, CDR2 SNEGSKA (reference sequence). V lost 0 bases, J lost 1 base, and 12 bases lay in between. This CDR3 region has 15 residues. Here the CDR3 DNA reads TGCAGTGCTAGAGAATTTACTGTGTGCCAAGAGACCCAGTACTTC. It is translated as CSAREFTVCQETQYF.

This clonotype was seen just once. The chain has TRBV3-1 and TRBJ2-3, with 11 bases identical to TRBD2. Germline V gene lookup returns CDR1 LGHDT and CDR2 YNNKEL (reference sequence). This CDR3 spans 16 amino acids. Unmatched junction bases numbered 6, after V lost 1 base and J lost 6 bases. The CDR3 spells CASSQGASGGPDTQYF. The CDR3 DNA is TGTGCCAGCAGCCAAGGGGCTAGCGGGGGGCCCGATACGCAGTATTTT.

This clonotype was found a few times. This chain joins TRBV6-1 and TRBJ2-7; 10 nucleotides match TRBD1. V was clipped by 5 bases and J by 7 bases; unmatched bases: 8. The CDR3 spans 14 residues. Germline assignment: CDR1 MNHNS and CDR2 SASEGT. CDR3 sequence: CASSLDRGQGEQYV. The CDR3 DNA is TGTGCCAGCAGTCTCGACAGGGGGCAAGGGGAGCAGTACGTC.

The V call is TRBV6-6, the J call TRBJ1-3; D call uncertain. Per the germline V gene, CDR1 is MNHNY and CDR2 is SVGAGI (reference sequence). The CDR3 contains 14 residues. The ends were cut back, 0 bases at V and 0 bases at J, with 3 bases in the middle. CDR3 sequence reads: CASSYSGSGNTIYF. In nucleotides, the CDR3 is TGTGCCAGCAGTTACTCCGGCTCTGGAAACACCATATATTTT.

The V call is TRBV7-2, the J call TRBJ2-1; no reliable D call. CDR3 length equals 12 residues. Germline-derived CDR1 and CDR2 are SGHTA and FQGNSA. V lost 1 base to trimming and J lost 12 bases, with 10 bases between them. The CDR3 reads CASSLGFDGQFF. The CDR3 DNA follows: TGTGCCAGCAGCTTAGGCTTCGATGGGCAGTTCTTC.

Notes on this clonotype: A much larger clone differs by one base, so this may be a read error. This chain uses TRBV28 with TRBJ2-3; D not resolved. Germline loops: CDR1 MDHEN, CDR2 SYDVKM. This CDR3 region has 15 residues. V shed 6 bases and J shed 2 bases, with 15 bases lying between them. CDR3 nucleotides: TGTGCCAGCAGCCTCAGGTGGACCTTCACAGATACGCAGTATTTT. Translating gives CASSLRWTFTDTQYF.

This clonotype was detected a few times. The J gene is TRBJ1-2, the V gene TRBV6-2 or TRBV6-3; a possible D gene is TRBD1 (5 bases). The V gene's germline CDR1 is MNHEY and CDR2 SVGEGT. Trimming shortened V by 6 bases and J by 0 bases, and 14 bases separated the two germline ends. The CDR3 contains 15 residues. Here the CDR3 reads CASRSSYRPNYGYTF. As DNA, the CDR3 is TGTGCCAGCAGGTCCTCTTACAGGCCTAACTATGGCTACACCTTC.

V and J are TRBV2 and TRBJ1-5; no firm D call. From germline, CDR1 is SNHLY and CDR2 FYNNEI. CDR3 length equals 16 residues. Trimming took off 7 bases at V and 2 bases at J, with 18 bases between the two ends. Here the CDR3 DNA reads TGTGCCAGCACCCTACCCCGCCTGGCAGGCAATCAGCCCCAGCATTTT. It codes for CASTLPRLAGNQPQHF.

Ten or more counts support this clonotype. This rearrangement joins TRBV24-1 to TRBJ2-3; 7 bases map to TRBD2. Germline lookup yields CDR1 KGHDR and CDR2 SFDVKD. V was pared by 4 bases and J by 5 bases, with 11 bases of the junction left unmatched. The CDR3 spans 16 residues. CDR3 amino acids: CATSDSSGEARDTQYF. The CDR3 DNA follows: TGTGCCACCAGTGACTCTAGCGGAGAAGCCAGAGATACGCAGTATTTT.

Only a few counts were recorded for this clonotype. The chain employs TRBV20-1 and TRBJ2-3, with 14 positions matching TRBD2. Looked up from germline, CDR1 is DFQATT and CDR2 is SNEGSKA (reference sequence). With V trimmed by 5 bases and J by 4 bases, 8 bases remained unmatched. This CDR3 has 16 residues. The CDR3 region has the DNA TGCAGTGCTTGTCGGACTAGCGGGGGGATGGCAGATACGCAGTATTTT. Translated: CSACRTSGGMADTQYF.

The chain combines TRBV20-1 with TRBJ2-1; 9 bases align to TRBD2. CDR3 length: 14 amino acids. V shed 3 bases, J shed 4 bases, and the junction held 4 bases outside the gene matches. Per the germline V gene, CDR1 is DFQATT and CDR2 is SNEGSKA (reference sequence). DNA for the CDR3: TGCAGTGCTAGTGATAGCGGGGGATACAATGAGCAGTTCTTC. Translating it yields CSASDSGGYNEQFF.

The table lists this clonotype with many counts. The J gene is TRBJ1-1, the V gene TRBV7-3; 8 nucleotides line up with TRBD1. Germline trimming cut 5 bases from V and 4 bases from J; bases unmatched to any gene: 6. The CDR3 length is 14 residues. Germline CDR1 is SGHTA and CDR2 is FQGTGA. The DNA of the CDR3 is TGTGCCAGCAGCCCGACAACAGGGGGCACTGAAGCTTTCTTT. Protein sequence: CASSPTTGGTEAFF. The full variable domain, with the rest looked up from reference TRBV7-3 and TRBJ1-1, is GAGVSQTPSNKVTEKGKYVELRCDPISGHTALYWYRQSLGQGPEFLIYFQGTGAADDSGLPNDRFFAVRPEGSVSTLKIQRTERGDSAVYLCASSPTTGGTEAFFGQGTRLTVV.

This clonotype has a single count. A much larger clone differs by one base, so this may be a read error. The J gene is TRBJ2-5, the V gene TRBV20-1; no firm D call. Per the germline V gene, CDR1 is DFQATT and CDR2 is SNEGSKA (reference sequence). CDR3 length equals 10 residues. Trimming pared 8 bases from V and 1 base from J, leaving 5 bases between. In DNA form, the CDR3 reads TGCAGTAGGGTCCAAGAGACCCAGTACTTC. It yields the protein CSRVQETQYF.

This clonotype has just a few counts. This sequence joins TRBV14 and TRBJ2-4; D is ambiguous. The CDR3 runs to 13 residues. CDR1 and CDR2 from the germline V gene are SGHDN and FVKESK. V gave up 4 bases and J gave up 8 bases, with 12 bases separating them. In DNA, the CDR3 is TGTGCCAGCAGCCCCAGGCCCCTGGACATTCAGTACTTC. This encodes CASSPRPLDIQYF.

This clonotype was recorded many times. The chain uses TRBV15 and TRBJ2-1; TRBD2 is a possible D gene (5 bases). The CDR3 has 16 residues. Trimming stripped 5 bases from V and 15 bases from J, with 29 bases between. CDR1 and CDR2 from the germline V gene are LNHNV and YYDKDF (reference sequence). CDR3 residues: CATSGISDPRANLRFF. The DNA for the CDR3 is TGTGCCACCAGCGGGATATCGGACCCGAGGGCAAACCTGAGGTTCTTC.

This clonotype showed up many times. This chain links TRBV6-1 with TRBJ2-5, with D unresolved. Trimming stripped 6 bases from V and 1 base from J, with 9 bases between. This CDR3 is 13 amino acids long. From germline, CDR1 is MNHNS and CDR2 SASEGT. CDR3 in DNA: TGTGCCAGCAGGTTGTCCAGCCAAGAGACCCAGTACTTC. Protein product: CASRLSSQETQYF.

At least ten counts were recorded for this clonotype. The chain links TRBV7-9 to TRBJ1-6; TRBD1 agrees at 9 bases. V shed 3 bases and J 5 bases; nucleotides not matched to a gene: 5. Germline V CDR1 and CDR2: SEHNR, FQNEAQ (reference sequence). The CDR3 is made up of 16 amino acids. The CDR3 DNA follows: TGTGCCAGCAGCTTTTCCGGGACAGGGCATAATTCACCCCTCCACTTT. This translates into CASSFSGTGHNSPLHF.

This chain joins TRBV28 and TRBJ2-2, with 8 bases lining up with TRBD1. This CDR3 is 15 amino acids long. Losses at the gene ends were 7 bases for V and 7 bases for J; bases not matched to a gene: 11. Germline CDR1 reads MDHEN; CDR2 reads SYDVKM. In nucleotides, the CDR3 is TGTGCCAGCACCATAACGACAGGGGAGGTCGGGGAGCTGTTTTTT. It translates to CASTITTGEVGELFF.

Details on this clonotype: The junction departs from germline at one end; a sequencing error may be responsible. This sequence joins TRBV12-3 or TRBV12-4 and TRBJ2-3; TRBD2 agrees at 11 bases. The CDR3 runs 15 residues. The CDR3 protein is CASSSSGGATDAQYF. The DNA of the CDR3 is TGTGCCAGCAGCAGTAGCGGGGGGGCCACAGATGCGCAGTATTTT.

The table lists this clonotype with a few counts. The chain has TRBV2 and TRBJ2-5; 8 nucleotides match TRBD1. The germline CDR1 and CDR2 sequences are SNHLY and FYNNEI. The length of the CDR3 is 14 residues. J lost 1 base, V lost 6 bases, and 4 bases had no gene match. In DNA form, the CDR3 reads TGTGCCAGCAGGGGGGACAGGAGCCAAGAGACCCAGTACTTC. It codes for CASRGDRSQETQYF.